This T cell receptor beta chain appears in the sequencing data of a study of blood T cell repertoires in COVID-19. The CDR3 spans 14 residues. V was pared by 0 bases and J by 3 bases, with 9 bases between. Germline values: CDR1 LNHDA, CDR2 SQIVND (reference sequence). Clones were sequenced by immunoSEQ multiplex PCR, and TCRdb holds only the in-frame ones, with some missing. The sample lists 290,000 or so clones; 85% to 90% were seen once. This TCR derives from a woman under 30 with acute COVID-19. Sequencing input: PBMCs or T cells enriched from blood (not recorded which). This chain joins TRBV19 and TRBJ2-7; TRBD1 might be the D (5 bases). The CDR3 nucleotides are TGTGCCAGTAGTATAGAGTCCAGGGACTACGAGCAGTACTTC. Residues: CASSIESRDYEQYF.